These 22 T cell receptor beta chains were sequenced from one sample in a study of CD8 T cells in ankylosing spondylitis. Their recognized antigens are unknown. Broader study findings: There was a TCR beta motif, made of fewer than 10 highly homologous variants, that appeared characteristic of ankylosing spondylitis blood.

Each CDR3 protein is one row after TCRdb ran MiXCR on the 5' RACE reads. The sample has roughly 350,000 distinct CDR3 sequences, under 8.5% seen once; the top ten hold less than 15%. Sequencing was carried out using blood, either unsorted or a sorted T cell fraction (not recorded which). Every receptor here comes from a male donor with ankylosing spondylitis.

This clonotype was found a few times. The V gene is TRBV2, the J gene TRBJ2-7; TRBD2 matches 10 bases. Germline-derived CDR1 and CDR2 are SNHLY and FYNNEI. The ends lost 7 bases at V and 4 bases at J; junction bases unmatched: 7. The CDR3 sequence is 14 residues long. The CDR3 region is CASNPGLAYYEQYF. As DNA, the CDR3 is TGTGCCAGCAACCCGGGACTAGCGTATTACGAGCAGTACTTC.

This rearrangement joins TRBV7-2 to TRBJ1-5; a weak D match, TRBD1 (6 bases). From germline, CDR1 is SGHTA and CDR2 FQGNSA. Trimming removed 1 base from V and 6 bases from J, with 13 bases in between. This CDR3 contains 15 residues. The CDR3 loop reads CASSLGGAAVQPQHF. The CDR3 DNA is TGTGCCAGCAGCTTAGGGGGGGCCGCGGTTCAGCCCCAGCATTTT.

This clonotype was recorded a few times. The gene calls are TRBV27 and TRBJ2-2; no firm D call. This CDR3 is built from 15 residues. Trimming stripped 1 base from V and 4 bases from J, with 10 bases between. The germline V gene encodes CDR1 MNHEY and CDR2 SMNVEV (reference sequence). Here the CDR3 reads CASSLFPGSTGELFF. The CDR3 bases are TGTGCCAGCAGTTTATTCCCGGGTTCCACCGGGGAGCTGTTTTTT.

Only a few counts were recorded for this clonotype. The V call is TRBV29-1, the J call TRBJ2-7, with 7 bases lining up with TRBD1. Germline lookup yields CDR1 SQVTM and CDR2 ANQGSEA. This CDR3 is 11 amino acids long. J lost 6 bases, V lost 6 bases, and 5 bases had no gene match. CDR3 DNA: TGCAGCGTCGCCGCAGGGGGCGAGCAGTACTTC. Amino acid sequence: CSVAAGGEQYF.

This clonotype was observed a few times. The chain uses TRBV24-1 and TRBJ2-5; tentatively, D is TRBD1 (8 bases). The germline V gene has CDR1 KGHDR and CDR2 SFDVKD. The V end lost 5 bases, the J end lost 3 bases, and 12 bases lay between the germline ends. This CDR3 spans 14 amino acids. The CDR3 nucleotides are TGTGCCACCAGTGCTACAGGGGGGGAAGAGACCCAGTACTTC. This sequence encodes CATSATGGEETQYF.

The chain combines TRBV12-3 or TRBV12-4 with TRBJ1-5; a weak D match, TRBD1 (6 bases). V was pared by 6 bases and J by 9 bases, with 12 bases between. The CDR3 consists of 12 residues. The CDR3 region has the DNA TGTGCCAGCAGGATCAGGGGTCGGCCCCAGCATTTT. This encodes CASRIRGRPQHF.

V and J are TRBV6-1 and TRBJ1-3, with D unclear. This CDR3 region has 14 residues. V gave up 4 bases and J gave up 4 bases, with 11 bases separating them. Germline V lookup: CDR1 MNHNS, CDR2 SASEGT. The CDR3 region is CASSVRFSGNTIYF. The CDR3 region has the DNA TGTGCCAGCAGTGTAAGGTTCAGCGGAAACACCATATATTTT.

This clonotype has just a few counts. The chain combines TRBV5-1 with TRBJ2-5; D is unclear. This CDR3 contains 13 residues. V lost 2 bases, J lost 0 bases, and 5 bases lay in between. Per the germline V gene, CDR1 is SGHRS and CDR2 is YFSETQ. The CDR3 DNA reads as TGCGCCAGCAGCTTATCTAACCAAGAGACCCAGTACTTC. It specifies CASSLSNQETQYF.

Concerning this clonotype: Just one base apart from a much larger clone, this may be a read error. The gene calls are TRBV5-5 and TRBJ2-7, with 11 bases aligning to TRBD2. Germline trimming cut 5 bases from V and 4 bases from J; bases unmatched to any gene: 5. Per germline, CDR1 SGHKS and CDR2 YYEKEE (reference sequence). This CDR3 has 14 residues. CDR3 sequence (DNA): TGTGCCAGCAGTACTAGCGGGGGAACTTACGAGCAGTACTTC. Amino acid sequence: CASSTSGGTYEQYF.

The V and J genes are TRBV29-1 and TRBJ2-3; 7 bases line up with TRBD1. Unmatched junction bases numbered 4, after V lost 5 bases and J lost 2 bases. Germline CDR1 reads SQVTM; CDR2 reads ANQGSEA. The CDR3 has 13 residues. The CDR3 nucleotides read TGCAGCGTTACAACAGGGGCCACAGATACGCAGTATTTT. Its protein product is CSVTTGATDTQYF.

This clonotype was seen a few times. J is TRBJ2-7 and V is TRBV5-1; D is unresolved. The germline V and J ends were trimmed by 0 bases and 0 bases, with 7 bases remaining between them. Germline CDR1 and CDR2: SGHRS and YFSETQ. The CDR3 spans 14 residues. CDR3 amino acids: CASSLVTSSYEQYF. CDR3 bases: TGCGCCAGCAGCTTGGTCACCTCCTCCTACGAGCAGTACTTC.

CDR3 bases: TGCGCCAGCAGCTTGTCCGGGGGGAATAGCTATGGCTACACCTTC. This gives the protein CASSLSGGNSYGYTF. The gene calls are TRBV5-1 and TRBJ1-2; D perhaps matches TRBD1 (5 bases). Germline assignment: CDR1 SGHRS and CDR2 YFSETQ. The V and J ends lost 1 base and 4 bases respectively, with 14 bases between them. The CDR3 is 15 amino acids.

There are many counts of this clonotype. This chain uses TRBV5-1 with TRBJ2-3; 8 nucleotides match TRBD2. The germline V gene has CDR1 SGHRS and CDR2 YFSETQ. This CDR3 has 17 residues. The trim removed 0 bases at V and 3 bases at J, leaving 9 bases unmatched. The CDR3 region is CASSLVGPTSGTDTQYF. CDR3 coding DNA: TGCGCCAGCAGCTTGGTGGGACCCACTAGCGGAACAGATACGCAGTATTTT.

The gene calls are TRBV5-1 and TRBJ1-1; D unresolved. This CDR3 has 15 amino acids. Looked up from germline, CDR1 is SGHRS and CDR2 is YFSETQ. The V end lost 4 bases, the J end lost 4 bases, and 17 bases lay between the germline ends. CDR3 coding DNA: TGCGCCAGCAGCCTGCTTGGGGTGTCGCCCACTGAAGCTTTCTTT. As protein: CASSLLGVSPTEAFF.

This chain uses TRBV11-3 with TRBJ2-7; 10 bases are a match to TRBD2. CDR1 and CDR2 from the germline V gene are SGHNT and YENEEA. This CDR3 spans 14 amino acids. After removal of 3 bases from V and 8 bases from J, the junction contained 7 bases not matched to a gene. The CDR3 reads CASSFELAGTKQYF. CDR3 sequence (DNA): TGTGCCAGCAGCTTCGAACTAGCGGGAACGAAGCAGTACTTC.

This clonotype turned up a few times. The rearrangement joins TRBV29-1 to TRBJ1-1; 7 positions match TRBD1. CDR1 is SQVTM and CDR2 is ANQGSEA in the germline V gene. Unmatched junction bases numbered 9, after V lost 4 bases and J lost 4 bases. This CDR3 is 14 amino acids long. CDR3 in DNA: TGCAGCGTTGGTAAGGGGGCTGTGGGCACTGAAGCTTTCTTT. Translating gives CSVGKGAVGTEAFF. The full variable domain, its missing parts supplied by reference TRBV29-1 and TRBJ1-1, is SAVISQKPSRDICQRGTSLTIQCQVDSQVTMMFWYRQQPGQSLTLIATANQGSEATYESGFVIDKFPISRPNLTFSTLTVSNMSPEDSSIYLCSVGKGAVGTEAFFGQGTRLTVV.

The chain recombines TRBV4-1 with TRBJ2-7, with 9 bases identical to TRBD2. CDR1 is MGHRA and CDR2 is YSYEKL in the germline V gene. The CDR3 is made up of 14 amino acids. J was trimmed by 6 bases and V by 4 bases; bases with no gene match: 7. CDR3 bases: TGCGCCAGCAGCCTGGGGACGGGACTAGCCGAGCAGTACTTC. This codes for CASSLGTGLAEQYF.

In this sample, this clonotype turned up many times. The chain links TRBV20-1 to TRBJ1-6; D is possibly TRBD1 (6 bases). This CDR3 region has 15 residues. The germline CDR1 and CDR2 sequences are DFQATT and SNEGSKA (reference sequence). Trimming took off 1 base at V and 6 bases at J, with 13 bases between the two ends. This CDR3 is CSARGGGPANSPLHF. The CDR3 region has the DNA TGCAGTGCTAGAGGAGGGGGGCCTGCTAATTCACCCCTCCACTTT.

This clonotype was seen a handful of times. In DNA, the CDR3 is TGTGCCACCAGCAGAGATGCGTTAGGCAAAAGCTCTGGAAACACCATATATTTT. This codes for CATSRDALGKSSGNTIYF. The V call is TRBV15, the J call TRBJ1-3, with D unresolved. Germline assignment: CDR1 LNHNV and CDR2 YYDKDF (reference sequence). The CDR3 covers 18 residues. V lost 0 bases and J 0 bases, leaving 15 bases between the germline ends.

The chain is built from TRBV29-1 and TRBJ2-1; TRBD1 might be the D (6 bases). V gave up 6 bases and J gave up 5 bases, with 17 bases separating them. From germline, CDR1 is SQVTM and CDR2 ANQGSEA. The CDR3 runs 14 residues. CDR3 in amino acids: CSVSRGSGNNEQFF. CDR3 coding DNA: TGCAGCGTCTCAAGGGGGTCGGGGAACAATGAGCAGTTCTTC.

In this sample, this clonotype turned up a few times. The chain employs TRBV7-3 and TRBJ2-1; TRBD1 agrees at 7 bases. Germline CDR1 and CDR2: SGHTA and FQGTGA. V shed 5 bases, J shed 6 bases, and the junction held 7 bases outside the gene matches. The CDR3 runs 14 residues. For the CDR3, the DNA is TGTGCCAGCAGCCTCGACAGGGTCCCCAATGAGCAGTTCTTC. This codes for CASSLDRVPNEQFF.

This chain joins TRBV7-9 and TRBJ2-3; weak D call: TRBD2 (6 bases). Germline loops: CDR1 SEHNR, CDR2 FQNEAQ (reference sequence). The CDR3 spans 16 residues. V gave up 0 bases and J gave up 0 bases, with 10 bases separating them. DNA of the CDR3: TGTGCCAGCAGCTTAGCGGGGGGACCGAGCACAGATACGCAGTATTTT. This translates into CASSLAGGPSTDTQYF. Variable domain in full (rest from reference TRBV7-9 and TRBJ2-3): DTGVSQNPRHKITKRGQNVTFRCDPISEHNRLYWYRQTLGQGPEFLTYFQNEAQLEKSRLLSDRFSAERPKGSFSTLEIQRTEQGDSAMYLCASSLAGGPSTDTQYFGPGTRLTVL.